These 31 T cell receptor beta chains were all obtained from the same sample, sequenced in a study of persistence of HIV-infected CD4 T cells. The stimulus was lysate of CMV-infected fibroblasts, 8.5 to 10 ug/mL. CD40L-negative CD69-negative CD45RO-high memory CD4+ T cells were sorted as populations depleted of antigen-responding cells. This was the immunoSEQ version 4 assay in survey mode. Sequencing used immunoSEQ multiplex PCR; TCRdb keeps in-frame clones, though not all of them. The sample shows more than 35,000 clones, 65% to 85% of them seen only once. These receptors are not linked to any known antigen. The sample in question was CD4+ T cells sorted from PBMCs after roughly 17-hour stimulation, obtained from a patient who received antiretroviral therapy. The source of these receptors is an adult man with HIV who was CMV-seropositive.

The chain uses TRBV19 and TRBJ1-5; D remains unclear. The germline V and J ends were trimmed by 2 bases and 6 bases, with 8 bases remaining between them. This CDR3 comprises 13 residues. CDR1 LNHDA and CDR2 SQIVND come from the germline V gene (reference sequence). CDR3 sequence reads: CASSIQSSQPQHF. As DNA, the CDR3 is TGTGCCAGTAGTATACAATCAAGTCAGCCCCAGCATTTT.

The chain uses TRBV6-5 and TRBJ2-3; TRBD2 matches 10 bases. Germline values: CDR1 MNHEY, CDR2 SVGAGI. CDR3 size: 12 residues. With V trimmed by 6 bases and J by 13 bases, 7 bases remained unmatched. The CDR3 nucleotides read TGTGCCAGCAGGCCAGCGGGGGGGCACGAGTATTTT. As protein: CASRPAGGHEYF.

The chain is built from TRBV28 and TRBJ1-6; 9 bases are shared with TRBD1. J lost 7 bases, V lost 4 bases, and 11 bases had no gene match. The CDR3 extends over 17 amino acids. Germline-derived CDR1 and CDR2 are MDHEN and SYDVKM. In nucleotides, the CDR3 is TGTGCCAGCAGTTCGACGGGACAGGGTAGGGGAAATTCACCCCTCCACTTT. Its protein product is CASSSTGQGRGNSPLHF.

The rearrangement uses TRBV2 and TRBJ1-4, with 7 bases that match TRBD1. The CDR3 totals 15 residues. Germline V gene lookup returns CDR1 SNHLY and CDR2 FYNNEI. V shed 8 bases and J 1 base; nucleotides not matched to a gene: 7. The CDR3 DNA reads TGTGCCAGCCTAAGGTCAGGGGGAACTAATGAAAAACTGTTTTTT. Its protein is CASLRSGGTNEKLFF.

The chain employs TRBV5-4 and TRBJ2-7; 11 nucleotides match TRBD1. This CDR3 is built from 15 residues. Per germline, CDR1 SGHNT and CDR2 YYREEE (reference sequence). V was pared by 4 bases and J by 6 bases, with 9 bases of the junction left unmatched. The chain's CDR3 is CASSAAGQGEVEQYF. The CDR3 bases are TGTGCCAGCAGCGCCGCGGGACAGGGGGAAGTCGAGCAGTACTTC.

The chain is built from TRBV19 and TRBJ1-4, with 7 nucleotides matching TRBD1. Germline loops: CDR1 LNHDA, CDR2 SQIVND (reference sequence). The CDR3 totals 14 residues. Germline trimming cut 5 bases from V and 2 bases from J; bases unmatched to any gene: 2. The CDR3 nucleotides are TGTGCCAGTAGTGGGACAGCCACTAATGAAAAACTGTTTTTT. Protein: CASSGTATNEKLFF.

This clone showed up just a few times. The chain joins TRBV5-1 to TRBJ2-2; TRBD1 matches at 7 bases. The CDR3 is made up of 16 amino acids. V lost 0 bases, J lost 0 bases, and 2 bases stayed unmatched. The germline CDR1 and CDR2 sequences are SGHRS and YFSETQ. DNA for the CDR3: TGCGCCAGCAGCTTGGACAGGGGCGCGAACACCGGGGAGCTGTTTTTT. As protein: CASSLDRGANTGELFF.

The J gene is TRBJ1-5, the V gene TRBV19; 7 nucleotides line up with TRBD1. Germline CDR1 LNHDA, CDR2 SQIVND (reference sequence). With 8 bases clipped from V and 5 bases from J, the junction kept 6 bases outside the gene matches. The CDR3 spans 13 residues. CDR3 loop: CASQGVRDQPQHF. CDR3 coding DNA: TGTGCCAGTCAGGGGGTGAGGGATCAGCCCCAGCATTTT.

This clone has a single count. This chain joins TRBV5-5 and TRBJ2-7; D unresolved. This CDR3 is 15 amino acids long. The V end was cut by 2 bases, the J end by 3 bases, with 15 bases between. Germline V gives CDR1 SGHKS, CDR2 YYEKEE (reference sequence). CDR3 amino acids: CASSFMIGPDYEQYF. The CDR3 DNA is TGTGCCAGCAGCTTTATGATAGGGCCCGACTACGAGCAGTACTTC.

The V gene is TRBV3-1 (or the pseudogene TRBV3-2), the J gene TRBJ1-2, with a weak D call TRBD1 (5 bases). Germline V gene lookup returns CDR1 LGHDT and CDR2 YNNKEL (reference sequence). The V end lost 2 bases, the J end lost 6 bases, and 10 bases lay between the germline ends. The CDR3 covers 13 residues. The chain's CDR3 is CASSQLGHNGYTF. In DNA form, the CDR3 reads TGTGCCAGCAGCCAACTGGGGCACAATGGCTACACCTTC.

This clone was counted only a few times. CDR3 DNA sequence: TGTGCCAGCAGCCCCCGGCAGGGTTACGAGCAGTACTTC. It specifies CASSPRQGYEQYF. The chain recombines TRBV6-6 with TRBJ2-7; D may be TRBD1 (5 bases). Trimming took 6 bases from V and 4 from J, leaving 13 bases between them. Germline V gives CDR1 MNHNY, CDR2 SVGAGI (reference sequence). The CDR3 has 13 amino acids.

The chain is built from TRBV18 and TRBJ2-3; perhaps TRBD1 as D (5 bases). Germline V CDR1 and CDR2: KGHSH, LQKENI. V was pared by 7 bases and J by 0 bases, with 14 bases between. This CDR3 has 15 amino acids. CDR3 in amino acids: CASFSRATSTDTQYF. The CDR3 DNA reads TGTGCCAGCTTCAGCAGGGCAACTAGCACAGATACGCAGTATTTT.

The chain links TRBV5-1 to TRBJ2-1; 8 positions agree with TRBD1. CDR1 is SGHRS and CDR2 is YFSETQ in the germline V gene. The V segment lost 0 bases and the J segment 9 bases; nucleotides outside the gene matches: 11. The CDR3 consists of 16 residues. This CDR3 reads CASSLAAQGARGEQFF. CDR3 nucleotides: TGCGCCAGCAGCTTGGCCGCTCAGGGGGCGCGTGGTGAGCAGTTCTTC.

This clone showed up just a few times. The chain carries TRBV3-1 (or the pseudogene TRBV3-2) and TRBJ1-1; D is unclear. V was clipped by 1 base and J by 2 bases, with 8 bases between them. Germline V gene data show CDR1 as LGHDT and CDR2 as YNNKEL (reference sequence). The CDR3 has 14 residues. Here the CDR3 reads CASSQVSTNTEAFF. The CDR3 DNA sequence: TGTGCCAGCAGCCAAGTGTCGACTAACACTGAAGCTTTCTTT.

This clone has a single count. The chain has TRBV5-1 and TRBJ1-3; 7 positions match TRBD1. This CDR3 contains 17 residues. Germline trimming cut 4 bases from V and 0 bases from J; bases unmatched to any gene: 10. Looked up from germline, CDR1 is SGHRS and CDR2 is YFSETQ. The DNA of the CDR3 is TGCGCCAGCAGCCCCTCGACAGGGCTCGTCTCTGGAAACACCATATATTTT. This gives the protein CASSPSTGLVSGNTIYF.

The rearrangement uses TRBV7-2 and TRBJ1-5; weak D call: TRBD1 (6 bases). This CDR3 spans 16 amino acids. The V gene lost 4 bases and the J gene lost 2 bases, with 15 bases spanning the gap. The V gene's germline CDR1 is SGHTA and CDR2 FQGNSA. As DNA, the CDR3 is TGTGCCAGCAGCTCAGGGGTCGTGCGAGGCAATCAGCCCCAGCATTTT. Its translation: CASSSGVVRGNQPQHF. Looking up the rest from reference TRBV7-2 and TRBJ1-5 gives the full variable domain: GAGVSQSPSNKVTEKGKDVELRCDPISGHTALYWYRQSLGQGLEFLIYFQGNSAPDKSGLPSDRFSAERTGGSVSTLTIQRTQQEDSAVYLCASSSGVVRGNQPQHFGDGTRLSIL.

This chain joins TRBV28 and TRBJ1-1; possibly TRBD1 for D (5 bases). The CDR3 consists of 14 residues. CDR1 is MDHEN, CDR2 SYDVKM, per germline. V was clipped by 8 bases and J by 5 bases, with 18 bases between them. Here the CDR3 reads CASGLAAGRTEAFF. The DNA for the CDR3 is TGTGCCAGCGGCTTGGCGGCAGGGCGAACTGAAGCTTTCTTT.

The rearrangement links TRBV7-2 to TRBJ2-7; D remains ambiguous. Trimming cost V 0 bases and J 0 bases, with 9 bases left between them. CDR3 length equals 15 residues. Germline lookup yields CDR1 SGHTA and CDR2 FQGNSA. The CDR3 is CASSLATRSSYEQYF. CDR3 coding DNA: TGTGCCAGCAGCTTAGCCACACGGAGCTCCTACGAGCAGTACTTC.

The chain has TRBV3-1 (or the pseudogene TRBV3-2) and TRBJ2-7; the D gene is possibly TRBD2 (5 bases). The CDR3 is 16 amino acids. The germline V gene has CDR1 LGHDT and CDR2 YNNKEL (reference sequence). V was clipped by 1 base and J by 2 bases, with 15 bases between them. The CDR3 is CASSQVGNLNTYEQYF. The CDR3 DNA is TGTGCCAGCAGCCAAGTCGGGAATTTGAACACCTACGAGCAGTACTTC.

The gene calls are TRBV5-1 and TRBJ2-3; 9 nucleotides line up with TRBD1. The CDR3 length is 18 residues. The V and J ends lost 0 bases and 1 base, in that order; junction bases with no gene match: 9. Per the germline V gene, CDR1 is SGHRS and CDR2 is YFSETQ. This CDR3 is CASSLALEGTGRTDTQYF. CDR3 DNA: TGCGCCAGCAGCTTGGCCCTGGAGGGGACAGGGCGCACAGATACGCAGTATTTT.

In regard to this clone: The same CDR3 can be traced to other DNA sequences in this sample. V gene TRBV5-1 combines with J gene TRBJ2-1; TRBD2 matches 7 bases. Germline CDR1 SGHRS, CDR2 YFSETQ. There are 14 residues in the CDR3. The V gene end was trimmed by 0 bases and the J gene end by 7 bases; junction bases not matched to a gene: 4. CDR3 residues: CASSLGLAGNEQFF. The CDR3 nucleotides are TGCGCCAGCAGCTTGGGACTAGCTGGGAATGAGCAGTTCTTC. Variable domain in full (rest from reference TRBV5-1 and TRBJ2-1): KAGVTQTPRYLIKTRGQQVTLSCSPISGHRSVSWYQQTPGQGLQFLFEYFSETQRNKGNFPGRFSGRQFSNSRSEMNVSTLELGDSALYLCASSLGLAGNEQFFGPGTRLTVL.

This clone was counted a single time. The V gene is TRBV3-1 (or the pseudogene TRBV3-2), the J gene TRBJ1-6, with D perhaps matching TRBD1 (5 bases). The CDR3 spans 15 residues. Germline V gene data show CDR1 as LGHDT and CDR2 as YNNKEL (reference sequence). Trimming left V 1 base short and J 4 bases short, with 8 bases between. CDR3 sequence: CASSQGNRYNSPLHF. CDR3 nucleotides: TGTGCCAGCAGCCAAGGAAACAGGTATAATTCACCCCTCCACTTT.

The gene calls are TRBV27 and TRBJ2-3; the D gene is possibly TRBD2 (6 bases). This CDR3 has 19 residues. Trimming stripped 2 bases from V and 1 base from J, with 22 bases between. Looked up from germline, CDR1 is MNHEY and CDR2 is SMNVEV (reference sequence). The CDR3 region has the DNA TGTGCCAGCAGTTTAACTCGGGGGACTGTATCCAGCCGCACAGATACGCAGTATTTT. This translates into CASSLTRGTVSSRTDTQYF.

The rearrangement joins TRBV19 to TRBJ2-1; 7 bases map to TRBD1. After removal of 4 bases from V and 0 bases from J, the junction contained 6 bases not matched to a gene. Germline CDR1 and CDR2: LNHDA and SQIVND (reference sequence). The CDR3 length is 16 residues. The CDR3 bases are TGTGCCAGTAGTACACAGGGGATGAGCTCCTACAATGAGCAGTTCTTC. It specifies CASSTQGMSSYNEQFF.

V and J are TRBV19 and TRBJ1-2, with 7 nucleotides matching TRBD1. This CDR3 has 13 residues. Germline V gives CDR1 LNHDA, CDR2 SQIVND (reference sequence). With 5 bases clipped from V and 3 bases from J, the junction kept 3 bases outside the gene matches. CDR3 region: CASSSQGDYGYTF. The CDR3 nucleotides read TGTGCCAGTAGTTCCCAGGGGGACTATGGCTACACCTTC.

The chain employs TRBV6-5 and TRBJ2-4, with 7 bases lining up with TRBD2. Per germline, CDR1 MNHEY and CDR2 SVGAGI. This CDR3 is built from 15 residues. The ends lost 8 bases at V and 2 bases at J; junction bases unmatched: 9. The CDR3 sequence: CASLPREGTKNIQYF. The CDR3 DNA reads TGTGCCAGCCTCCCCAGGGAGGGGACCAAAAACATTCAGTACTTC.

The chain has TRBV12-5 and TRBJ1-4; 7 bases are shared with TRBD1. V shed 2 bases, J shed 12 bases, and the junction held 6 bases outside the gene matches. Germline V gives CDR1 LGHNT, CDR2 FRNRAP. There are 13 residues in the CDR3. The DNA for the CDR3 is TGTGCTAGTGGTTTGTATCCTGGGACAGAACTGTTTTTT. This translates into CASGLYPGTELFF. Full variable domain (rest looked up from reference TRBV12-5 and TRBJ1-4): DARVTQTPRHKVTEMGQEVTMRCQPILGHNTVFWYRQTMMQGLELLAYFRNRAPLDDSGMPKDRFSAEMPDATLATLKIQPSEPRDSAVYFCASGLYPGTELFFGSGTQLSVL.

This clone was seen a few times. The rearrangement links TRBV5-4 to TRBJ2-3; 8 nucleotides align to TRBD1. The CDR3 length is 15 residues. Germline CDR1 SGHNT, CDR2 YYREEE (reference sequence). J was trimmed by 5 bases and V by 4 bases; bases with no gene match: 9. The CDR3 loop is CASSLPGQVKDTQYF. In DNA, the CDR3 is TGTGCCAGCAGCCTTCCGGGACAGGTAAAAGATACGCAGTATTTT.

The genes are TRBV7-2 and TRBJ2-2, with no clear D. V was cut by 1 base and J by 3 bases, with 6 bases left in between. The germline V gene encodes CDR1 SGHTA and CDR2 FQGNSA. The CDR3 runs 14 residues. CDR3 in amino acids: CASSLVRDTGELFF. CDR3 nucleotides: TGTGCCAGCAGCTTAGTCCGGGACACCGGGGAGCTGTTTTTT.

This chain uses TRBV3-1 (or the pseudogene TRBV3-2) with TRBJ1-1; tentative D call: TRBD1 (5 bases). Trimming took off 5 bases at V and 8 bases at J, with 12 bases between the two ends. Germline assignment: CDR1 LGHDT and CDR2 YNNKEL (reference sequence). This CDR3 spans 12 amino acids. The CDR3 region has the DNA TGTGCCAGCAGCTTCCGGGACGGGGAAGCTTTCTTT. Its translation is CASSFRDGEAFF.

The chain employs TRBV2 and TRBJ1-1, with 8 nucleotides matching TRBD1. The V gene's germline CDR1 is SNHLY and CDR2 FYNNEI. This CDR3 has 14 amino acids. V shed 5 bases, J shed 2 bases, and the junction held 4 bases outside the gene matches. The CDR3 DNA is TGTGCCAGCAGTTTACAGGGGGTTAACACTGAAGCTTTCTTT. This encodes CASSLQGVNTEAFF. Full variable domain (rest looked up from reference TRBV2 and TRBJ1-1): EPEVTQTPSHQVTQMGQEVILRCVPISNHLYFYWYRQILGQKVEFLVSFYNNEISEKSEIFDDQFSVERPDGSNFTLKIRSTKLEDSAMYFCASSLQGVNTEAFFGQGTRLTVV.